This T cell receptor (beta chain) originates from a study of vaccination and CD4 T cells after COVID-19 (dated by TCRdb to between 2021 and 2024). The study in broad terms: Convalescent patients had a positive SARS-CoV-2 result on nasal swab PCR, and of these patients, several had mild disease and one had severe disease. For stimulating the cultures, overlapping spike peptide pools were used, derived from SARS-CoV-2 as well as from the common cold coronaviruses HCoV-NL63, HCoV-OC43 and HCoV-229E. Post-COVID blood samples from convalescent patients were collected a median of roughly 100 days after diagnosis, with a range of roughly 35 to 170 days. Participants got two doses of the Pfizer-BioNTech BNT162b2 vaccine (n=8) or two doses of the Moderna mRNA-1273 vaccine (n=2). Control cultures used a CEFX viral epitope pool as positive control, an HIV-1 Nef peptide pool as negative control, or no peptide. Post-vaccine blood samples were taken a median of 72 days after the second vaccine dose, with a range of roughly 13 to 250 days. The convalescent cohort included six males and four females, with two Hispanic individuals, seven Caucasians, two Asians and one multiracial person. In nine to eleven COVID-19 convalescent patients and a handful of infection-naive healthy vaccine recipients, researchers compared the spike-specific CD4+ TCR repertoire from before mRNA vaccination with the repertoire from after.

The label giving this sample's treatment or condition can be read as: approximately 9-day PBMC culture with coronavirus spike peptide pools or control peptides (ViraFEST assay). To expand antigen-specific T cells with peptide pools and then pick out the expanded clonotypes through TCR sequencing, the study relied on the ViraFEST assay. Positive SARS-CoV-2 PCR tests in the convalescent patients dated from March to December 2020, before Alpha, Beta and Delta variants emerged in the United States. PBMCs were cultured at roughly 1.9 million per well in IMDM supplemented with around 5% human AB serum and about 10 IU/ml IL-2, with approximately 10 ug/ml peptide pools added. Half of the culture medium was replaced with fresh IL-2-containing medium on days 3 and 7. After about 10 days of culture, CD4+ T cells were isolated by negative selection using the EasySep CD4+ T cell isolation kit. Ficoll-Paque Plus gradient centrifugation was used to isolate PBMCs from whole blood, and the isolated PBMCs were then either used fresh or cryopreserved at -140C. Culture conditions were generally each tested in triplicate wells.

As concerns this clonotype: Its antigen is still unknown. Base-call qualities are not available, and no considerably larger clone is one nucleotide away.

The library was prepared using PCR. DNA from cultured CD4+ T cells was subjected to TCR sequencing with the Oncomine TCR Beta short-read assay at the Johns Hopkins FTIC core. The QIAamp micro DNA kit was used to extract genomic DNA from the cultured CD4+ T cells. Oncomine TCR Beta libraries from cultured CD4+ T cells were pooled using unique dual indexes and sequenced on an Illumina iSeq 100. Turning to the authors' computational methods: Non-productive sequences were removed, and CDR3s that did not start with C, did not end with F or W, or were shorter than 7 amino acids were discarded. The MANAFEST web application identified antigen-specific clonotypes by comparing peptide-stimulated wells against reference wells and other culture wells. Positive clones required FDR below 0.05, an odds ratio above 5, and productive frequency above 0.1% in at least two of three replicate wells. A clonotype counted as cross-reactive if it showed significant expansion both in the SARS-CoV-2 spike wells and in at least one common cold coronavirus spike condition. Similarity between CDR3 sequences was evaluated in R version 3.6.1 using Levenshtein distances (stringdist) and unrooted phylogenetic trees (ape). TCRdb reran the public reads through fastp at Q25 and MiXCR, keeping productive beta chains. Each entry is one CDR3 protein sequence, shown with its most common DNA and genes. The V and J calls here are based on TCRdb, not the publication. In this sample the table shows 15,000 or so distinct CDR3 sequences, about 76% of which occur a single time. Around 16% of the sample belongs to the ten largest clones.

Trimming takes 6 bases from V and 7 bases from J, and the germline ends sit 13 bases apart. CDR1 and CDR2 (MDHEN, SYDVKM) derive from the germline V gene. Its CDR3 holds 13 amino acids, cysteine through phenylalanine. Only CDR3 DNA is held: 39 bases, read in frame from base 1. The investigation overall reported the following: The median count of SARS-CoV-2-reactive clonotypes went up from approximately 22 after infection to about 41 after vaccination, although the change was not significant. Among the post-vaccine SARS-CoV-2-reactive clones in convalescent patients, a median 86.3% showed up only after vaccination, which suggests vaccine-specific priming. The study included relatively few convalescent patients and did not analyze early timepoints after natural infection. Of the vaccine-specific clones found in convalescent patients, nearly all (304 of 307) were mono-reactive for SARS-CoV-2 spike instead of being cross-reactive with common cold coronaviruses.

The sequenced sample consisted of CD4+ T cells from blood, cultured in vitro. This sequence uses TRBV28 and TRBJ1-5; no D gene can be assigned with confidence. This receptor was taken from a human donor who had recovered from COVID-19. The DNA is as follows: TGTGCCAGCAGCCTTATGACCGGGCAGCCCCAGCATTTT. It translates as CASSLMTGQPQHF.